This T cell receptor beta chain came from a study of cytotoxic CD8 clonotypes in ibrutinib-treated CLL. At the level of the study: The samples contained 250,000 to 300,000 productive templates on average. They also contained an average of about 94,000 productive rearrangements. Overall study findings and caveats: Public clonotypes, an uncommon group, contracted or remained stable on treatment. Patients with sustained remission and those progressing were sampled at differing times.

This CDR3 has 13 residues. V was trimmed by 2 bases and J by 5 bases, leaving 10 bases between them. The germline CDR1 and CDR2 sequences are LNHDA and SQIVND (reference sequence). The data were produced by immunoSEQ multiplex PCR, yet TCRdb's version contains in-frame clones alone and is incomplete. The data contain a few hundred thousand clones, roughly two thirds of them singletons. This clone was seen a few times. Its cognate antigen is unknown. The input for sequencing was PBMCs, taken after 36 months of ibrutinib treatment. This TCR derives from a human donor with chronic lymphocytic leukemia. The chain uses TRBV19 and TRBJ2-7, with a tentative D call TRBD1 (5 bases). The chain's CDR3 is CASSITGTHEQYF. The CDR3 nucleotides are TGTGCCAGTAGTATAACAGGTACACACGAGCAGTACTTC.